A selection of T cell receptor beta chains follows, all from one sample in a study of cytomegalovirus exposure and HLA in healthy donors. Using immunoSEQ multiplex PCR, the repertoire was profiled, and TCRdb retains in-frame clones only, with some absent. Counted here are 65,000 to 80,000 clones, 65% to 85% occurring once; the ten biggest clones make up less than 25%. The sequenced material came from PBMCs. The receptors were gathered from a woman in her 40s in good health and CMV-seropositive. Each CDR3 is given with its conserved first and last residue. Each record gives: V gene, J gene, clone size, D gene, CDR3 DNA, CDR3 protein. A D gene is named only where the DNA matches it firmly. Clone size, where shown, is once, few, many, or a class for clones that have expanded.

v_call: TRBV30; j_call: TRBJ1-3; clone_size: .; d_call: .; cdr3_nt: TGTGCCTGGAGCGGAGGGGTCGGAAACACCATATATTTT; cdr3_aa: CAWSGGVGNTIYF
v_call: TRBV28; j_call: TRBJ1-3; clone_size: .; d_call: TRBD1; cdr3_nt: TGTGCCAGCAGGGACAGGGTCGGAAACACCATATATTTT; cdr3_aa: CASRDRVGNTIYF
v_call: TRBV6-5; j_call: TRBJ2-1; clone_size: .; d_call: .; cdr3_nt: TGTGCCAGCAGTTACTCGACGGGAACAATTGATGAGCAGTTCTTC; cdr3_aa: CASSYSTGTIDEQFF
v_call: TRBV9; j_call: TRBJ2-3; clone_size: .; d_call: TRBD2; cdr3_nt: TGTGCCAGCAGTGATGTGGCGGGAGGGCCAGGAGATACGCAGTATTTT; cdr3_aa: CASSDVAGGPGDTQYF
v_call: TRBV10-2; j_call: TRBJ1-2; clone_size: .; d_call: TRBD1; cdr3_nt: TGCGCCAGCAGTGAGTCGGGACAGCATGGCTACACCTTC; cdr3_aa: CASSESGQHGYTF
v_call: TRBV27; j_call: TRBJ2-1; clone_size: .; d_call: TRBD1; cdr3_nt: TGTGCCAGCTCGAAAATGGGACAGGGGTCCTCGAGCTCCTACAATGAGCAGTTCTTC; cdr3_aa: CASSKMGQGSSSSYNEQFF
v_call: TRBV28; j_call: TRBJ2-1; clone_size: .; d_call: TRBD2; cdr3_nt: TGTGCCAGCAGCCCAACGGCGGGAGGTAGACGCAATGAGCAGTTCTTC; cdr3_aa: CASSPTAGGRRNEQFF
v_call: TRBV7-8; j_call: TRBJ1-5; clone_size: .; d_call: TRBD1; cdr3_nt: TGTGCCAGCAGCTTAGGGACAGGGCCCAATCAGCCCCAGCATTTT; cdr3_aa: CASSLGTGPNQPQHF
v_call: TRBV2; j_call: TRBJ1-1; clone_size: few; d_call: TRBD1; cdr3_nt: TGTGCCAGCAGTGGCCCGGACAGGGGAGATAGGACTGAAGCTTTCTTT; cdr3_aa: CASSGPDRGDRTEAFF
v_call: TRBV5-6; j_call: TRBJ1-4; clone_size: .; d_call: TRBD1; cdr3_nt: TGTGCCAGCAGCTTATTGGGACAGGGGCCAACTAATGAAAAACTGTTTTTT; cdr3_aa: CASSLLGQGPTNEKLFF
v_call: TRBV29-1; j_call: TRBJ2-3; clone_size: .; d_call: TRBD2; cdr3_nt: TGCAGCGTTCCGCCTGGGGCTAGCGGGGAAACAGATACGCAGTATTTT; cdr3_aa: CSVPPGASGETDTQYF
v_call: TRBV7-2; j_call: TRBJ1-2; clone_size: few; d_call: TRBD1; cdr3_nt: TGTGCCAGCACCATAGGACAGGACTATGGCTACACCTTC; cdr3_aa: CASTIGQDYGYTF
v_call: TRBV7-9; j_call: TRBJ1-3; clone_size: .; d_call: .; cdr3_nt: TGTGCCAGCAGCTTAAAGCAAAGCGGAAACACCATATATTTT; cdr3_aa: CASSLKQSGNTIYF
v_call: TRBV2; j_call: TRBJ1-3; clone_size: .; d_call: .; cdr3_nt: TGTGCCAGCAGTGAGCGGACTGGAAACACCATATATTTT; cdr3_aa: CASSERTGNTIYF
v_call: TRBV9; j_call: TRBJ2-3; clone_size: .; d_call: .; cdr3_nt: TGTGCCAGCAGCCCTTTCACAGATACGCAGTATTTT; cdr3_aa: CASSPFTDTQYF
v_call: TRBV4-1; j_call: TRBJ2-7; clone_size: once; d_call: TRBD2; cdr3_nt: TGCGCCAGCAGCGCCGAAAGGACTAGCGGGAGTTACGAGCAGTACTTC; cdr3_aa: CASSAERTSGSYEQYF
v_call: TRBV10-3; j_call: TRBJ2-5; clone_size: .; d_call: .; cdr3_nt: TGTGCCATCAGTGTCAGGGAGGTAGAGACCCAGTACTTC; cdr3_aa: CAISVREVETQYF
v_call: TRBV2; j_call: TRBJ2-1; clone_size: .; d_call: TRBD2; cdr3_nt: TGTGCCACCCACCCACGAGCGGGAGTGATCAATGAGCAGTTCTTC; cdr3_aa: CATHPRAGVINEQFF
v_call: TRBV19; j_call: TRBJ2-1; clone_size: many; d_call: .; cdr3_nt: TGTGCCAGTAGTATTGGGCAGGGGAAGTTCTTC; cdr3_aa: CASSIGQGKFF
v_call: TRBV2; j_call: TRBJ1-1; clone_size: .; d_call: TRBD1; cdr3_nt: TGTGCCAGCCTGGGACAGGGGACGTCTGAAGCTTTCTTT; cdr3_aa: CASLGQGTSEAFF
v_call: TRBV28; j_call: TRBJ1-1; clone_size: .; d_call: .; cdr3_nt: TGTGCCAGCAGTCGGGGAGGGGAGGCTTTCTTT; cdr3_aa: CASSRGGEAFF
v_call: TRBV2; j_call: TRBJ1-2; clone_size: .; d_call: .; cdr3_nt: TGTGCCAGCAGGGCTGAAGGGGCGGATGGCTACACCTTC; cdr3_aa: CASRAEGADGYTF
v_call: TRBV7-9; j_call: TRBJ1-1; clone_size: .; d_call: .; cdr3_nt: TGTGCCAGCAGCTCTACGCGTGGTAACACTGAAGCTTTCTTT; cdr3_aa: CASSSTRGNTEAFF
v_call: TRBV20-1; j_call: TRBJ2-7; clone_size: .; d_call: .; cdr3_nt: TGCAGTCTAGGCGAGCAGTACTTC; cdr3_aa: CSLGEQYF
v_call: TRBV5-1; j_call: TRBJ2-7; clone_size: few; d_call: .; cdr3_nt: TGCGCCAGCAGCTTATTACCTAGCGCGACCTACGAGCAGTACTTC; cdr3_aa: CASSLLPSATYEQYF
v_call: TRBV7-6; j_call: TRBJ2-7; clone_size: .; d_call: .; cdr3_nt: TGTGCCAGCAGCTTAGGGGGGCCGGCAGACGAGCAGTACTTC; cdr3_aa: CASSLGGPADEQYF
v_call: TRBV6-5; j_call: TRBJ2-5; clone_size: .; d_call: .; cdr3_nt: TGTGCCAGCAGTTACAGACAGGAACTTTGGGAGACCCAGTACTTC; cdr3_aa: CASSYRQELWETQYF
v_call: TRBV6-1; j_call: TRBJ2-1; clone_size: .; d_call: .; cdr3_nt: TGTGCCAGCCTCGAGGGAGTCTCCTACAATGAGCAGTTCTTC; cdr3_aa: CASLEGVSYNEQFF
v_call: TRBV5-1; j_call: TRBJ2-3; clone_size: .; d_call: TRBD2; cdr3_nt: TGCGCCAGCAGCTCCGGGCAGGGACTAGCGGGGGGAGATACGCAGTATTTT; cdr3_aa: CASSSGQGLAGGDTQYF
v_call: TRBV7-9; j_call: TRBJ1-5; clone_size: .; d_call: TRBD1; cdr3_nt: TGTGCCAGCAGCTTAGTGGGGCAGGGGGTAAATCAGCCCCAGCATTTT; cdr3_aa: CASSLVGQGVNQPQHF
v_call: TRBV2; j_call: TRBJ1-5; clone_size: .; d_call: TRBD1; cdr3_nt: TGTGCCAGCAGTGAAATGGGGCGGTGGGGTGAGGGGGCGCCGGGATACAATCAGCCCCAGCATTTT; cdr3_aa: CASSEMGRWGEGAPGYNQPQHF
v_call: TRBV27; j_call: TRBJ2-7; clone_size: .; d_call: TRBD2; cdr3_nt: TGTGCCAGCAGTCCTCGGACTAGCGCCTACGAGCAGTACTTC; cdr3_aa: CASSPRTSAYEQYF
v_call: TRBV7-2; j_call: TRBJ2-7; clone_size: .; d_call: .; cdr3_nt: TGTGCCAGCAGCTTATTCCGCTACGAGCAGTACTTC; cdr3_aa: CASSLFRYEQYF
v_call: TRBV2; j_call: TRBJ2-1; clone_size: few; d_call: TRBD2; cdr3_nt: TGTGCCAGCAGAGAACTAGCGGGGGGGGCCCACAATGAGCAGTTCTTC; cdr3_aa: CASRELAGGAHNEQFF
v_call: TRBV30; j_call: TRBJ2-7; clone_size: .; d_call: .; cdr3_nt: TGTGCCTGGGGGAATCCTCGGGTGCGGGACAGACTATACGAGCAGTACTTC; cdr3_aa: CAWGNPRVRDRLYEQYF
v_call: TRBV27; j_call: TRBJ2-3; clone_size: .; d_call: TRBD2; cdr3_nt: TGTGCCAGCACTCCATTAGCGGGGGGAGTTGTTGACACAGATACGCAGTATTTT; cdr3_aa: CASTPLAGGVVDTDTQYF
v_call: TRBV7-9; j_call: TRBJ1-5; clone_size: .; d_call: .; cdr3_nt: TGTGCCAGCAGCGCCGGGACGGGGGTCAATCAGCCCCAGCATTTT; cdr3_aa: CASSAGTGVNQPQHF
v_call: TRBV9; j_call: TRBJ2-7; clone_size: .; d_call: TRBD1; cdr3_nt: TGTGCCAGCAGCGTCGGGACAGGGGCGATCGAGCAGTACTTC; cdr3_aa: CASSVGTGAIEQYF